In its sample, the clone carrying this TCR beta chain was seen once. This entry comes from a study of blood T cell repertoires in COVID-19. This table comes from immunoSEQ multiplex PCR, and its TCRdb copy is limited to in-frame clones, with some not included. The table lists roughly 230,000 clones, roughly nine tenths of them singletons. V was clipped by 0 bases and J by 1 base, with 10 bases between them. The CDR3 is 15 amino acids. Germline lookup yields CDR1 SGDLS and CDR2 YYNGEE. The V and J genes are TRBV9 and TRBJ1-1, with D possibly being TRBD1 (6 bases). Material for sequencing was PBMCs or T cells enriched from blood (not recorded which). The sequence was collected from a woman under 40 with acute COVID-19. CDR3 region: CASSVDGRGNTEAFF. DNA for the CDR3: TGTGCCAGCAGCGTAGACGGCAGGGGGAACACTGAAGCTTTCTTT.